The sequence of this T cell receptor beta chain was determined in a study of OX40 agonist ivuxolimab in advanced cancers. Study-level background: The study treated patients with ivuxolimab, an agonistic anti-OX40 (CD134) antibody.

Profiling relied on immunoSEQ multiplex PCR, and the TCRdb table lists in-frame clones only, not all of them. The sample gives around 66,000 clones, about four fifths of which show up once; 5.5% to 8.5% is in the top ten. Study outcomes and limitations: Normalized expansion of T-cell clones was also low for some nonresponders. Partial responders at 0.1-3.0 mg/kg had among the lowest clonal expansion.

V shed 2 bases and J 10 bases; nucleotides not matched to a gene: 5. The length of the CDR3 is 13 residues. The germline gives CDR1 KGHSH, CDR2 LQKENI. Regarding this clone: Its antigen is unidentified.

J is TRBJ2-1 and V is TRBV18, with TRBD1 matching 7 bases. The clonotype originates from an adult with an advanced solid tumor such as melanoma, head and neck, liver or kidney cancer. This sample comprised CD4+ or CD8+ T cells sorted from blood, obtained in a trial of the OX40 agonist ivuxolimab. The CDR3, as DNA: TGTGCCAGCTCACCATATACAGGGGTGGAGCAGTTCTTC. This translates into CASSPYTGVEQFF.